The clone carrying this T cell receptor beta chain was recorded a few times. Antigen: not known. The V and J ends lost 4 bases and 4 bases respectively, with 13 bases between them. From germline, CDR1 is SGHRS and CDR2 YFSETQ. This CDR3 contains 14 residues. TCRdb ran MiXCR on the 5' RACE reads and lists one entry per CDR3 protein. The data show over 450,000 distinct CDR3 sequences, approximately 12% seen once. These data belong to a study of CD8 T cells in ankylosing spondylitis. Findings and limits, study-wide: As reported, disease-linked clones showed significant enrichment in matched ankylosing spondylitis synovial fluid. Among TCR beta sequences, a motif of several highly homologous variants appeared characteristic of ankylosing spondylitis blood.

V and J are TRBV5-1 and TRBJ2-3; D tentatively reads TRBD1 or TRBD2 (5 bases each). The origin of this receptor is a male donor with ankylosing spondylitis. The sample consisted of blood, either unsorted or a sorted T cell fraction (not recorded which). The CDR3, as DNA: TGCGCCAGCAGCACCTCGGGACCCCCAGATACGCAGTATTTT. Translation gives CASSTSGPPDTQYF.